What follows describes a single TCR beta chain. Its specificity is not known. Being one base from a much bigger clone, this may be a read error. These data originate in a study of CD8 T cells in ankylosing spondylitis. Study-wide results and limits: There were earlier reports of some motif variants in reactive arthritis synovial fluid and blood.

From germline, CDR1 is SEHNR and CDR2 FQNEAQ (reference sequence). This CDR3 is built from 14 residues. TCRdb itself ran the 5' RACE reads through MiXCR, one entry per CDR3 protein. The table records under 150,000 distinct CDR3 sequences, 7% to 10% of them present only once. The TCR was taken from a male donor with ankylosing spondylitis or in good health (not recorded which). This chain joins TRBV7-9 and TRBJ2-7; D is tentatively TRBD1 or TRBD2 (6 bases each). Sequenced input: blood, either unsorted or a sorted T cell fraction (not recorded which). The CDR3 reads CASSRGQAAYGQYF. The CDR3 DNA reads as TGTGCCAGCAGCCGGGGGCAGGCCGCCTACGGGCAGTACTTC.